This paragraph covers one T cell receptor beta chain sequence. Its antigen remains unidentified. Assay: immunoSEQ multiplex PCR; the TCRdb copy retains only in-frame clones and omits some. There are some 28,000 clones in the sample; about 77% occur only once, and roughly 6.2% lies in the top ten. This sample was taken from a study of T cell responses to AZD1222 COVID-19 vaccine. General study points: Repertoires were obtained only post-peak T cell response. Females outnumbered males among donors, who were mostly white British; clonal diversity was possibly underestimated. Reports say nearly half of spike-specific TCRs go after unmutated variant regions. Seropositive status at baseline applied to only 6 or 7 AZD1222 recipients.

V lost 5 bases to trimming and J lost 4 bases; unmatched junction nucleotides: 6. The germline V gene has CDR1 SGHTA and CDR2 FQGNSA. CDR3 length: 15 residues. The receptor was derived from an adult in good health. This rearrangement joins TRBV7-2 to TRBJ1-2; 11 bases map to TRBD1. This specimen was peripheral blood, taken on day 0 of AZD1222 vaccination. This CDR3 is CASSIGQGAVYGYTF. Here the CDR3 DNA reads TGTGCCAGCAGCATCGGACAGGGGGCGGTCTATGGCTACACCTTC.